This is a list of T cell receptor beta chains from one sample in a study of PD-L1 blockade in urothelial cancer. Generated by immunoSEQ multiplex PCR, the TCRdb table keeps only in-frame clones and is missing some. Among some 40,000 clones, about 89% were seen once, and the ten largest hold around 6.7%. This sample comprised PBMCs, obtained around atezolizumab (anti-PD-L1) treatment. Source of these receptors: a man aged 70 or older with urothelial cancer. CDR3s include the opening cysteine and the closing phenylalanine or tryptophan. The D gene is left open where the match is weak. Clone size is shown for a subset of rows, as once, few, many or a class of expanded clone.

>once|TRBJ2-7|TRBD1|TRBV29-1|13
CSVVPGQGSGLYF
TGCAGCGTCGTCCCGGGACAGGGGAGCGGGTTGTACTTC
>.|TRBJ2-4|TRBD2|TRBV5-1|14
CASSFGLAGAIQYF
TGCGCCAGCAGCTTCGGACTAGCGGGAGCCATTCAGTACTTC
>.|TRBJ2-2|TRBD2|TRBV9|15
CASSVASGSTGELFF
TGTGCCAGCAGCGTAGCTAGCGGGAGTACCGGGGAGCTGTTTTTT
>.|TRBJ1-3|.|TRBV19|14
CASSIRSRANTIYF
TGTGCCAGTAGTATCCGGAGTCGTGCAAACACCATATATTTT
>once|TRBJ2-7|.|TRBV5-1|13
CASSFGQSYEQYF
TGCGCCAGCAGCTTTGGACAGTCCTACGAGCAGTACTTC
>.|TRBJ2-6|TRBD1|TRBV5-1|18
CASSFRTGVRTGANVLTF
TGCGCCAGCAGCTTCCGGACAGGCGTGAGGACTGGGGCCAACGTCCTGACTTTC
>.|TRBJ1-2|TRBD1|TRBV5-1|15
CASSLGQGDPFGYTF
TGCGCCAGCAGCTTGGGACAGGGGGACCCCTTTGGCTACACCTTC
>.|TRBJ2-3|TRBD1|TRBV5-6|17
CASSLALDRVSTDTQYF
TGTGCCAGCAGCTTGGCCCTTGACAGGGTTAGCACAGATACGCAGTATTTT
>.|TRBJ2-2|TRBD2|TRBV19|14
CASSIFGGTGELFF
TGTGCCAGTAGTATTTTCGGGGGGACCGGGGAGCTGTTTTTT
>.|TRBJ1-1|.|TRBV7-6|13
CASSTRGNTEAFF
TGTGCCAGCAGCACCAGGGGGAACACTGAAGCTTTCTTT
>.|TRBJ2-3|TRBD2|TRBV7-8|15
CASSFTSGTTDTQYF
TGTGCCAGCAGCTTCACTAGCGGGACGACAGATACGCAGTATTTT
>.|TRBJ1-2|TRBD1|TRBV19|15
CASSRILDRFYGYTF
TGTGCCAGTAGTCGCATTTTGGACAGGTTCTATGGCTACACCTTC
>.|TRBJ1-4|TRBD1|TRBV19|15
CASSISGTGREKLFF
TGTGCCAGTAGCATATCCGGGACAGGGAGAGAAAAACTGTTTTTT
>once|TRBJ2-7|.|TRBV5-8|14
CASTSSLVGNEQYF
TGTGCCAGCACCTCTTCCCTCGTCGGTAACGAGCAGTACTTC
>.|TRBJ2-1|.|TRBV5-1|18
CASSLDSGTGSSYNEQFF
TGCGCCAGCAGCTTGGATTCCGGGACTGGGAGCTCCTACAATGAGCAGTTCTTC
>.|TRBJ2-6|.|TRBV5-1|14
CASSPGSGANVLTF
TGCGCCAGCAGCCCAGGGTCTGGGGCCAACGTCCTGACTTTC
>.|TRBJ2-3|.|TRBV5-4|12
CASSPRGDTQYF
TGTGCCAGCAGCCCCCGGGGAGATACGCAGTATTTT
>.|TRBJ2-7|.|TRBV11-2|16
CASSVVRGRGPYEQYF
TGTGCCAGCAGCGTAGTAAGGGGTAGGGGCCCCTACGAGCAGTACTTC
>once|TRBJ1-5|.|TRBV25-1|12
CASSAGNQPQHF
TGTGCCAGCAGTGCCGGCAATCAGCCCCAGCATTTT
>.|TRBJ1-4|.|TRBV4-1|16
CAIRPSVQDTNEKLFF
TGCGCCATCCGACCTAGCGTACAGGATACTAATGAAAAACTGTTTTTT
>.|TRBJ2-5|.|TRBV27|11
CASGSYETQYF
TGTGCCAGCGGCTCTTACGAGACCCAGTACTTC
>.|TRBJ1-1|.|TRBV6-5|14
CASSLMVEDTEAFF
TGTGCCAGCAGCCTGATGGTGGAGGACACTGAAGCTTTCTTT
>.|TRBJ1-1|.|TRBV5-1|14
CASSLGGGNTEAFF
TGCGCCAGCAGCTTGGGAGGGGGGAACACTGAAGCTTTCTTT
>.|TRBJ2-7|TRBD2|TRBV5-5|16
CASSPSGGRGTYEQYF
TGTGCCAGCAGCCCTTCGGGAGGGCGGGGTACCTACGAGCAGTACTTC
>.|TRBJ2-5|TRBD2|TRBV6-1|15
CASSEAGLAEETQYF
TGTGCCAGCAGTGAAGCGGGACTAGCGGAAGAGACCCAGTACTTC
>.|TRBJ1-5|.|TRBV2|15
CASSGDISSLKPQHF
TGTGCCAGCAGCGGTGACATCAGTTCGCTAAAGCCCCAGCATTTT
>.|TRBJ2-2|.|TRBV7-9|16
CASSSRVSGNTGELFF
TGTGCCAGCAGCTCAAGGGTTAGCGGAAACACCGGGGAGCTGTTTTTT
>.|TRBJ2-1|TRBD2|TRBV18|15
CASSTSGTSDNEQFF
TGTGCCAGCTCAACCTCCGGGACTAGCGACAATGAGCAGTTCTTC
>.|TRBJ2-1|TRBD2|TRBV9|15
CASSVVTSGGNEQFF
TGTGCCAGCAGCGTAGTAACAAGCGGGGGAAATGAGCAGTTCTTC
>once|TRBJ2-1|TRBD1|TRBV5-1|15
CASSLSFGTGNEQFF
TGCGCCAGCAGCTTGTCGTTTGGGACAGGCAATGAGCAGTTCTTC
>.|TRBJ1-4|TRBD1|TRBV7-8|19
CASRSTGGRGITTNEKLFF
TGTGCCAGCAGGTCCACAGGGGGCAGGGGAATTACAACTAATGAAAAACTGTTTTTT
>few|TRBJ1-2|TRBD1|TRBV29-1|14
CSVRYRDRGDGYTF
TGCAGCGTAAGATACCGGGACAGGGGAGATGGCTACACCTTC
>.|TRBJ1-5|TRBD1|TRBV6-6|15
CASSSTGGGNQPQHF
TGTGCCAGCAGTTCTACAGGGGGCGGCAATCAGCCCCAGCATTTT
>.|TRBJ2-5|TRBD1|TRBV7-8|14
CASSLGQGVETQYF
TGTGCCAGCAGCTTAGGACAGGGGGTGGAGACCCAGTACTTC
>.|TRBJ2-7|.|TRBV9|15
CASSVDGGSSYEQYF
TGTGCCAGCAGCGTAGATGGCGGTAGCTCCTACGAGCAGTACTTC
>.|TRBJ2-2|.|TRBV5-1|14
CASSLVGSDGELFF
TGCGCCAGCAGCTTGGTCGGGTCAGACGGGGAGCTGTTTTTT
>.|TRBJ2-2|.|TRBV25-1|14
CASSSPLLGGELFF
TGTGCCAGCAGTTCCCCTCTTCTCGGCGGGGAGCTGTTTTTT
>.|TRBJ1-1|.|TRBV2|15
CASSEGARANTEAFF
TGTGCCAGCAGTGAGGGGGCCAGGGCGAACACTGAAGCTTTCTTT
>once|TRBJ1-4|TRBD1|TRBV7-9|14
CASSSQGGWEKLFF
TGTGCCAGCAGCTCCCAAGGGGGCTGGGAAAAACTGTTTTTT
>.|TRBJ2-7|TRBD1|TRBV18|13
CASSPQTGAPQYF
TGTGCCAGCTCACCACAGACAGGGGCCCCGCAGTACTTC
>once|TRBJ2-5|.|TRBV5-4|13
CASSLGQAETQYF
TGTGCCAGCAGCTTGGGGCAGGCGGAGACCCAGTACTTC
>.|TRBJ2-3|.|TRBV28|15
CASSQTRVKPHTQYF
TGTGCCAGCAGTCAGACCCGGGTCAAGCCACATACGCAGTATTTT